Below are 11 T cell receptor beta chains sequenced from a single sample in a study of blood T cell repertoires in COVID-19. Repertoires were generated with immunoSEQ multiplex PCR, while TCRdb's copy carries only in-frame clones and drops some. Among 95,000 to 100,000 clones listed, around 93% were seen once. Sequenced: peripheral blood. These receptors all stem from a man in his fifties with acute or convalescent COVID-19.

This rearrangement joins TRBV9 to TRBJ2-7, with 7 bases matching TRBD2. Germline CDR1 is SGDLS and CDR2 is YYNGEE. Trimming removed 0 bases from V and 3 bases from J; junction bases left unmatched: 9. This CDR3 spans 16 amino acids. DNA of the CDR3: TGTGCCAGCAGCGTAGAGGGCGTCGGGACTAACTACGAGCAGTACTTC. Translating gives CASSVEGVGTNYEQYF.

This chain joins TRBV11-2 and TRBJ1-1; no definite D call. Per the germline V gene, CDR1 is SGHAT and CDR2 is FQNNGV. CDR3 length: 14 amino acids. V was cut by 4 bases and J by 2 bases, with 11 bases left in between. The DNA for the CDR3 is TGTGCCAGCAGCTCAAGCGGTTACAACACTGAAGCTTTCTTT. As protein: CASSSSGYNTEAFF.

This chain joins TRBV3-1 (or the pseudogene TRBV3-2) and TRBJ2-7; D may be TRBD1 (6 bases). This CDR3 region has 16 residues. V was shortened by 0 bases and J by 2 bases, with 14 bases between the two germline ends. Per germline, CDR1 LGHDT and CDR2 YNNKEL (reference sequence). CDR3 bases: TGTGCCAGCAGCCAAGAAGTGACAGGAATGACCTACGAGCAGTACTTC. Its protein product is CASSQEVTGMTYEQYF.

The chain is built from TRBV9 and TRBJ2-5; the D is unclear. There are 16 residues in the CDR3. V lost 0 bases and J lost 2, with 14 bases in between. Per germline, CDR1 SGDLS and CDR2 YYNGEE. The CDR3 sequence is CASSVALVGEQETQYF. The CDR3 coding sequence is TGTGCCAGCAGCGTAGCTCTGGTAGGAGAGCAAGAGACCCAGTACTTC.

The chain links TRBV5-1 to TRBJ2-1; perhaps TRBD2 as D (6 bases). The V gene's germline CDR1 is SGHRS and CDR2 YFSETQ. Trimming removed 0 bases at V and 8 bases at J, with 12 bases between. This CDR3 is built from 14 residues. The CDR3 bases are TGCGCCAGCAGCTTGGATGGAGGAGGGGATGAGCAGTTCTTC. Its translation is CASSLDGGGDEQFF. Drawing the rest from reference TRBV5-1 and TRBJ2-1, the complete variable domain is KAGVTQTPRYLIKTRGQQVTLSCSPISGHRSVSWYQQTPGQGLQFLFEYFSETQRNKGNFPGRFSGRQFSNSRSEMNVSTLELGDSALYLCASSLDGGGDEQFFGPGTRLTVL.

The V and J genes are TRBV11-3 and TRBJ1-1; D is perhaps TRBD1 (5 bases). The CDR3 sequence is 17 residues long. Trimming stripped 6 bases from V and 1 base from J, with 21 bases between. CDR1 is SGHNT, CDR2 YENEEA, per germline. CDR3 protein: CASSYTRRGSRNTEAFF. As DNA, the CDR3 is TGTGCCAGCAGTTATACACGCCGGGGGAGTCGGAACACTGAAGCTTTCTTT.

The chain recombines TRBV27 with TRBJ1-4; 9 nucleotides align to TRBD1. Germline values: CDR1 MNHEY, CDR2 SMNVEV (reference sequence). CDR3 size: 17 residues. J was trimmed by 12 bases and V by 4 bases; bases with no gene match: 18. CDR3 sequence: CASSSQNSGQGGYQLFF. Here the CDR3 DNA reads TGTGCCAGCAGTTCACAAAACTCGGGACAGGGAGGGTACCAACTGTTTTTT.

This clone was found once. The CDR3 spells CASHRAGNEKLFF. CDR3 nucleotides: TGTGCCAGCCATCGGGCGGGTAATGAAAAACTGTTTTTT. V and J are TRBV12-3 or TRBV12-4 and TRBJ1-4, with D unresolved. The V end was cut by 8 bases, the J end by 4 bases, with 11 bases between. This CDR3 is 13 amino acids long.

The chain joins TRBV9 to TRBJ2-5; 7 nucleotides line up with TRBD2. Germline CDR1 SGDLS, CDR2 YYNGEE. J gave up 2 bases and V 0 bases, and 7 bases lay outside the gene matches. This CDR3 is built from 16 residues. The CDR3 DNA is TGTGCCAGCAGCGTAGCGGTGCGGGGGACTCAAGAGACCCAGTACTTC. It codes for CASSVAVRGTQETQYF.

This clone was observed a single time. The chain recombines TRBV5-1 with TRBJ2-1; TRBD1 might be the D (5 bases). Trimming left V 2 bases short and J 0 bases short, with 18 bases between. This CDR3 contains 18 residues. Germline values: CDR1 SGHRS, CDR2 YFSETQ. CDR3 coding DNA: TGCGCCAGCAGCTTTCCCCTCTTCAGGGTTAGCTCCTACAATGAGCAGTTCTTC. Protein product: CASSFPLFRVSSYNEQFF.

The CDR3 loop reads CASSLLPGHQHF. The CDR3 coding sequence is TGTGCCAGTAGTCTCCTCCCGGGACACCAGCATTTT. The V call is TRBV19, the J call TRBJ1-5; D possibly corresponds to TRBD1 (6 bases). CDR3 length equals 12 residues. Germline CDR1 is LNHDA and CDR2 is SQIVND (reference sequence). Trimming pared 5 bases from V and 12 bases from J, leaving 14 bases between.